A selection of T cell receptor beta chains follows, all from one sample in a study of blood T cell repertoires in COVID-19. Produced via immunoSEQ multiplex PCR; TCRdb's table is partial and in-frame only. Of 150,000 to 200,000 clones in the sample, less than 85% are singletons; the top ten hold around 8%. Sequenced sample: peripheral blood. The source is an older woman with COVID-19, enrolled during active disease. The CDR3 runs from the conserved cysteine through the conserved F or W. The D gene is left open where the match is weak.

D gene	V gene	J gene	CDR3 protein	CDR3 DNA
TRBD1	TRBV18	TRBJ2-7	CASSPGTGRRVSYEQYF	TGTGCCAGCTCACCAGGGACAGGGAGGCGAGTCTCCTACGAGCAGTACTTC
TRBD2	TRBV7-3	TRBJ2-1	CASSQGLAGVNEQFF	TGTGCCAGCAGCCAGGGACTAGCGGGAGTCAATGAGCAGTTCTTC
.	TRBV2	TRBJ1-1	CASSDEDEVTEAFF	TGTGCCAGCAGTGACGAAGACGAGGTCACTGAAGCTTTCTTT
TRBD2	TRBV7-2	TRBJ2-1	CASSTSGRANEQFF	TGTGCCAGCAGCACGAGCGGGAGGGCCAATGAGCAGTTCTTC
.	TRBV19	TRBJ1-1	CASSQQNTEAFF	TGTGCCAGTAGTCAACAGAACACTGAAGCTTTCTTT
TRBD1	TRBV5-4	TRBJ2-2	CASSRGQANTGELFF	TGTGCCAGCAGCCGGGGACAGGCTAACACCGGGGAGCTGTTTTTT
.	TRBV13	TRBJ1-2	CASSLKTRPHYGYTF	TGTGCCAGCAGCTTAAAAACTCGTCCCCACTATGGCTACACCTTC
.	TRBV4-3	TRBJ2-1	CASSQDVNGYNEQFF	TGCGCCAGCAGCCAAGATGTGAACGGTTACAATGAGCAGTTCTTC
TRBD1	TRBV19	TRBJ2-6	CASSSARGQGAFGANVLTF	TGTGCCAGTAGTTCCGCCCGGGGACAGGGGGCATTTGGGGCCAACGTCCTGACTTTC
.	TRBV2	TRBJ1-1	CASSEGGRGNTEAFF	TGTGCCAGCAGTGAAGGGGGAAGGGGAAACACTGAAGCTTTCTTT
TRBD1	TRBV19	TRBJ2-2	CASSQAGGTGELFF	TGTGCCAGTAGTCAAGCAGGGGGCACCGGGGAGCTGTTTTTT
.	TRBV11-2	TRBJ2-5	CASSGGATQETQYF	TGTGCCAGCAGCGGTGGGGCCACCCAAGAGACCCAGTACTTC
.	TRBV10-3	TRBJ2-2	CATGETGPIGGELFF	TGTGCCACTGGGGAGACAGGCCCTATTGGCGGGGAGCTGTTTTTT
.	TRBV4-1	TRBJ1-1	CASSQVSRVNTEAFF	TGCGCCAGCAGCCAAGTATCCAGGGTTAACACTGAAGCTTTCTTT
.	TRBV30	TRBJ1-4	CALRLNEKLFF	TGTGCCTTGAGACTCAATGAAAAACTGTTTTTT
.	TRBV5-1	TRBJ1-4	CASSLSGQGEKLFF	TGCGCCAGCAGCCTTAGTGGGCAGGGTGAAAAACTGTTTTTT
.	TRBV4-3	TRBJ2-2	CASSQEYNGRYTGELFF	TGCGCCAGCAGCCAAGAGTATAACGGGAGATATACCGGGGAGCTGTTTTTT
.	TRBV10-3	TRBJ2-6	CAISVFGGGGGGANVLTF	TGTGCCATCAGTGTTTTTGGCGGAGGGGGCGGTGGGGCCAACGTCCTGACTTTC
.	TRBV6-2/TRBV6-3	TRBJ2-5	CASRPTRPVRGQETQYF	TGTGCCAGCAGACCTACCCGACCCGTTCGCGGGCAAGAGACCCAGTACTTC
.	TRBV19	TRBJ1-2	CASSTYRAGYTF	TGTGCCAGTAGTACCTACAGGGCTGGCTACACCTTC
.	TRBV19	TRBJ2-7	CASSPPGGPEQYF	TGTGCCAGCAGTCCCCCGGGCGGGCCGGAGCAGTACTTT
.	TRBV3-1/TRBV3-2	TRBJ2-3	CASSQKIGRIRTDTQYF	TGTGCCAGCAGCCAAAAGATAGGGAGGATACGGACAGATACGCAGTATTTT
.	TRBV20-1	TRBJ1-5	CSASWGGDIEPQHF	TGCAGTGCTAGTTGGGGGGGCGACATAGAGCCCCAGCATTTT
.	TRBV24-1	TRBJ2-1	CATSPGESVDNEQFF	TGTGCCACCAGCCCAGGGGAGTCTGTGGACAATGAGCAGTTCTTC